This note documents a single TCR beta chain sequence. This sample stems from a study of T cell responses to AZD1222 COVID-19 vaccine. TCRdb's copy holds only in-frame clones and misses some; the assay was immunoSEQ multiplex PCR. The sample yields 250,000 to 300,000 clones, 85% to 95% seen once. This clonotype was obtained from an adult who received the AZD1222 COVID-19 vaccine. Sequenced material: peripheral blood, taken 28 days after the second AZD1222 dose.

This chain's CDR3 is CASSLRDGDEQFF. For the CDR3, the DNA is TGTGCCAGCTCTCTGCGGGATGGCGATGAGCAGTTCTTC. This chain connects TRBV6-4 to TRBJ2-1; tentatively, D is TRBD2 (6 bases). Deletions cut 8 bases from V and 8 bases from J, with 16 bases between. CDR1 and CDR2 from the germline V gene are MRHNA and SNTAGT. This CDR3 region has 13 residues.